The rows below give T cell receptor beta chains drawn from one sample of a study of blood T cells in healthy people across ages. A single record per CDR3 protein comes from TCRdb applying MiXCR to the 5' RACE reads. The sample holds 550,000 to 750,000 distinct CDR3 sequences, under 25% seen once. Sequenced input: blood. The receptors shown here come from a man between 65 and 79 years old in good health. The CDR3 runs from the conserved cysteine through the conserved F or W. D genes are given only for firm matches. Clone size is shown for a subset of rows, as once, few, many or a class of expanded clone.

TRBJ2-5,NA,TRBV6-1,few,TGTGCCAGCAGTGATTGGGGCGAGACCCAGTACTTC,CASSDWGETQYF
TRBJ2-5,NA,TRBV29-1,few,TGCAGCGTTGGGCAGCTAAAAGAGACCCAGTACTTC,CSVGQLKETQYF
TRBJ2-5,NA,TRBV20-1,few,TGCAGTGCTCTTACGGACAGTAACCAAGAGACCCAGTACTTC,CSALTDSNQETQYF
TRBJ2-7,TRBD2,TRBV15,NA,TGTGCCACCAGCAGTCCCGGAAGGACTAGCGGGAAAGGGACGTACGAGCAGTACTTC,CATSSPGRTSGKGTYEQYF
TRBJ1-1,NA,TRBV20-1,few,TGCAGTGCAAACAGGGTCATGAACACTGAAGCTTTCTTT,CSANRVMNTEAFF
TRBJ2-1,NA,TRBV18,NA,TGTGCCAGCTCCCGTAGCGGAAGTGGGGCGAGCAATGAGCAGTTCTTC,CASSRSGSGASNEQFF
TRBJ2-1,NA,TRBV25-1,NA,TGTGCCAGCAGTGAATTAGGGGAACTGTCCTACAATGAGCAGTTCTTC,CASSELGELSYNEQFF
TRBJ2-3,NA,TRBV7-9,NA,TGTGCCAGCAGCCCCCTTGCGGGGACAGCAGATACGCAGTATTTT,CASSPLAGTADTQYF
TRBJ2-1,NA,TRBV29-1,NA,TGCAGCGTTGAACTGGTAGGGGTATACAATGAGCAGTTCTTC,CSVELVGVYNEQFF
TRBJ1-2,NA,TRBV6-1,few,TGTGCCAGCAGTATTGACGACTATGGCTACACCTTC,CASSIDDYGYTF
TRBJ2-1,NA,TRBV15,NA,TGTGCCACCAGCAGAGACGCGGAGACCTACAGTGAGCAGTTCTTC,CATSRDAETYSEQFF
TRBJ2-7,NA,TRBV20-1,few,TGCAGTGCTAGACCGGACACCCCCTACGAGCAGTACTTC,CSARPDTPYEQYF
TRBJ2-1,TRBD1,TRBV20-1,few,TGCAGTGCTAGTAAGGGACAGCGTTCCCACAATGAGCAGTTCTTC,CSASKGQRSHNEQFF
TRBJ2-5,NA,TRBV2,few,TGTGCCACTAACCAGCCCGTTCAAGAGACCCAGTACTTC,CATNQPVQETQYF
TRBJ1-2,TRBD1,TRBV20-1,NA,TGCAGTGCTAGAGATAGGGACAGGGGGGACCATGGCTACACCTTC,CSARDRDRGDHGYTF
TRBJ1-3,NA,TRBV6-5,once,TGTGCCAGCACTCATTCGGACACCATATATTTT,CASTHSDTIYF
TRBJ2-7,NA,TRBV2,NA,TGTGCCAGCAAACCCGAGGGATCCGGTGAGCAGTACTTC,CASKPEGSGEQYF
TRBJ2-3,TRBD1,TRBV6-2/TRBV6-3,few,TGTGCCAGCAGTTACCCGGACAGGGTACCAACAGATACGCAGTATTTT,CASSYPDRVPTDTQYF
TRBJ2-2,NA,TRBV4-1,few,TGCGCCAGCAGCCAAGATGCTGGCGACACCGGGGAGCTGTTTTTT,CASSQDAGDTGELFF
TRBJ2-5,NA,TRBV20-1,NA,TGCAGTATGGAAGAGATCCAAGAGACCCAGTACTTC,CSMEEIQETQYF
TRBJ1-2,NA,TRBV2,few,TGTGCCAGCAGTACGGATAACTATGGCTACACCTTC,CASSTDNYGYTF
TRBJ2-3,NA,TRBV27,NA,TGTGCCAGCAGCTTCTTAGCAGATACGCAGTATTTT,CASSFLADTQYF
TRBJ2-7,TRBD2,TRBV5-5,NA,TGTGCCAGCAGTCAAGGACTAGCGGGAGGGGGGGCGACCTACGAGCAGTACTTC,CASSQGLAGGGATYEQYF
TRBJ2-5,TRBD2,TRBV12-5,few,TGTGCTAGTGGAATTAGCGGGAGTGAGACCCAGTACTTC,CASGISGSETQYF
TRBJ2-7,TRBD2,TRBV3-1,NA,TGTGCCAGCAGGCAGACTAGCGGTACCTACGAGCAGTACTTC,CASRQTSGTYEQYF
TRBJ2-7,NA,TRBV29-1,NA,TGCAGCGGGACTGTGGCCTCTCCATACGAGCAGTACTTC,CSGTVASPYEQYF
TRBJ2-5,TRBD1,TRBV6-6,many,TGTGCCAGCAGTTACCTAACAGGGGAGAGGGAGACCCAGTACTTC,CASSYLTGERETQYF
TRBJ2-7,TRBD1,TRBV2,few,TGTGCCAGCAAACCGGGACAGGGGGCTTACGAGCAGTACTTC,CASKPGQGAYEQYF
TRBJ2-5,NA,TRBV29-1,few,TGCAGCGTTGAGGGGGACAAACAAGAGACCCAGTACTTC,CSVEGDKQETQYF
TRBJ2-1,TRBD1,TRBV6-1,NA,TGTGCCAGCAGTCCCCAGGGGGTTGGTTACAATGAGCAGTTCTTC,CASSPQGVGYNEQFF
TRBJ2-3,NA,TRBV20-1,NA,TGCAGTGCTAGAGATACATACAGCACAGATACGCAGTATTTT,CSARDTYSTDTQYF
TRBJ2-2,NA,TRBV28,few,TGTGCCAGCGGGACGCGAATGAACACCGGGGAGCTGTTTTTT,CASGTRMNTGELFF
TRBJ2-4,NA,TRBV6-1,few,TGTGCCAGCAAATTACGGGGGGCGAGGGACATTCAGTACTTC,CASKLRGARDIQYF
TRBJ2-1,NA,TRBV5-1,NA,TGCGCCAGCAGCCCAGAGACTAGCTACAATGAGCAGTTCTTC,CASSPETSYNEQFF
TRBJ2-1,TRBD2,TRBV6-2/TRBV6-3,NA,TGTGCCCCAAGTCGGGGAGGCCAGCGGGAGGTCCAGGATGAGCAGTTCTTC,CAPSRGGQREVQDEQFF
TRBJ2-5,NA,TRBV5-1,NA,TGCGCCAGCAGCTCCCCCCACCGGGACCCAGAGACCCAGTACTTC,CASSSPHRDPETQYF
TRBJ1-2,NA,TRBV6-6,NA,TGTGCCAGCACTCACCAGAGGGGCTATGGCTACACCTTC,CASTHQRGYGYTF
TRBJ2-7,TRBD2,TRBV15,many,TGTGCCACCAGCAGAGAAGCGGGAGGTATCGGCTACGAGCAGTACTTC,CATSREAGGIGYEQYF
TRBJ2-3,TRBD2,TRBV5-6,few,TGTGCCAGCAGCTCGGGACTAGCGGGAGAACAAAACCCTACCCCAGATACGCAGTATTTT,CASSSGLAGEQNPTPDTQYF
TRBJ2-2,TRBD2,TRBV20-1,NA,TGCAGTGCTAGAGACCTTGAAATCGCGGGAGCCACCGGGGAGCTGTTTTTT,CSARDLEIAGATGELFF
TRBJ2-3,TRBD2,TRBV7-9,few,TGTGCCAGCAGCTCGGAACTAGCGACTCCCACAGATACGCAGTATTTT,CASSSELATPTDTQYF
TRBJ2-5,TRBD1,TRBV4-3,NA,TGCGCCAGCAGCCAGGAAAGGACAGGGACAGAGACCCAGTACTTC,CASSQERTGTETQYF
TRBJ2-5,NA,TRBV2,few,TGTGCCAGCAGTGTGTCCCGAGAGACCCAGTACTTC,CASSVSRETQYF
TRBJ2-5,NA,TRBV28,many,TGTGCCAGCACTCGGAAAGAGACCCAGTACTTC,CASTRKETQYF
TRBJ2-3,TRBD1,TRBV29-1,few,TGCAGCGTTGATCCGCAGGGGGCGGATACGCAGTATTTT,CSVDPQGADTQYF
TRBJ2-1,NA,TRBV3-1,many,TGTGCCAGCAGCCAAGACAGCGGAACCTACAATGAGCAGTTCTTC,CASSQDSGTYNEQFF
TRBJ2-3,TRBD2,TRBV29-1,NA,TGCAGCGTGCGCGGGAGGATGACAGATACGCAGTATTTT,CSVRGRMTDTQYF
TRBJ1-5,TRBD1,TRBV10-1,NA,TGCGCCAGCCAGGGGGATAGCAATCAGCCCCAGCATTTT,CASQGDSNQPQHF
TRBJ2-7,NA,TRBV6-5,few,TGTGCCAGCATGAGGACAGCCGACTCCTACGAGCAGTACTTC,CASMRTADSYEQYF
TRBJ2-1,TRBD2,TRBV3-1,few,TGTGCCAGCAGCCAACCCGGACTAGTGGGCGATAAGCAGTTCTTC,CASSQPGLVGDKQFF
TRBJ2-5,NA,TRBV20-1,few,TGCAGTGCTAGAGAGGTAACAGGGTACCAAGAGACCCAGTACTTC,CSAREVTGYQETQYF
TRBJ2-7,TRBD2,TRBV6-5,NA,TGTGCCAGCAGTTACACCTCTAGCGGGAGGGCCTGGAACGAGCAGTACTTC,CASSYTSSGRAWNEQYF